This T cell receptor beta chain is from a study of Ad26.COV2.S vaccination and SARS-CoV-2 variants. Study results and limitations: Relative to placebo recipients, vaccine recipients exhibited elevated spike-specific TCR breadth. An underestimation of total T cell responses may have resulted from the TCR breadth and depth analyses.

Noted treatment: 15 to 20 received Ad26.COV2.S at low or high dose, single or two shots; roughly five received placebo; per-sample allocation not given. After the first vaccine or placebo injection, samples were drawn on day 63. CDR1 and CDR2 from the germline V gene are SGHAT and FQNNGV. This CDR3 spans 14 amino acids. Trimming took off 4 bases at V and 2 bases at J, with 12 bases between the two ends. This table comes from immunoSEQ multiplex PCR, and its TCRdb copy is limited to in-frame clones, with some not included. In the table there are fewer than 300,000 clones, approximately 87% of which are singletons. With regard to this clone: As yet, its antigen is unknown.

Sequencing was performed on peripheral blood, taken in a trial of Ad26.COV2.S vaccine versus placebo. The TCR sequence derives from a person aged 18 to 59 who received the Ad26.COV2.S COVID-19 vaccine or a placebo. This chain joins TRBV11-2 and TRBJ2-7; D may correspond to TRBD1 or TRBD2 (5 bases each). The DNA of the CDR3 is TGTGCCAGCAGCTCCGGGGACGGCACCTACGAGCAGTACTTC. It encodes CASSSGDGTYEQYF.